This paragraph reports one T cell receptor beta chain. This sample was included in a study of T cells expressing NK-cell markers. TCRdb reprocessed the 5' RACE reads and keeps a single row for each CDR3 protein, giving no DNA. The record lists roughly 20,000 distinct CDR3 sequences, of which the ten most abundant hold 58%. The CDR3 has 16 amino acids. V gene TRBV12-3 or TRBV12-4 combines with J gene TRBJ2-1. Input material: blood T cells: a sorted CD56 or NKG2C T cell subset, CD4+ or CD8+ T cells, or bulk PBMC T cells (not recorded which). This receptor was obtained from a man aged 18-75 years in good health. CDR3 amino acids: CASSAYDRGSYNEQFF.